Given below is one T cell receptor beta chain in context. This CDR3 region has 15 residues. Germline loops: CDR1 LNHDA, CDR2 SQIVND (reference sequence). V was trimmed by 6 bases and J by 2 bases, leaving 13 bases between them. The data are from a study of blood T cell repertoires in COVID-19. The overall study: PBMCs, B-cell-depleted T cells, or T cells were the source of the cDNA or gDNA that made up the material.

The protocol was immunoSEQ multiplex PCR, while the TCRdb copy is restricted to in-frame clones and leaves out a portion. The profile shows 150,000 to 200,000 clones, roughly nine tenths of them singletons. What was sequenced was peripheral blood. The receptor's source is a young man who had recovered from COVID-19. This chain links TRBV19 with TRBJ2-2; possibly TRBD2 for D (6 bases). CDR3 sequence (DNA): TGTGCCAGTAGGGGCGGGACTTTCAACACCGGGGAGCTGTTTTTT. This codes for CASRGGTFNTGELFF.